This T cell receptor (beta chain) was observed in a study of blood T cell repertoires in COVID-19 (dated by TCRdb to 2018 to 2021). Notes on the research overall: Samples covering the acute and convalescent phases of COVID-19 were provided by collaborators in the United States, Italy and Spain. The material from the prospective study consisted of cDNA or gDNA derived from T cells, B-cell-depleted T cells, or PBMCs. The dataset comprised deeply sampled blood TCRbeta repertoires from subjects exposed to, actively infected with, or recovered from COVID-19. The sample metadata nearly always contained a de-identified subject ID, COVID-19 status, age in years and sex. Where HLA class I and class II types were available, the types were taken from metadata supplied by the sample provider, not from assay-based typing. The repertoires were made available in a free public database intended to serve as a resource for research on the immune response to SARS-CoV-2. Samples came from the ongoing ImmuneRACE study (first 160 participants) plus 1,254 subjects from 6 global collaborators.

The immunoSEQ Assay, a bias-controlled multiplex PCR, was used to amplify TCRbeta CDR3 regions from genomic DNA. On the study's bioinformatics: The number of nucleated cells in each sample was estimated from the amplification of reference gene primers within the assay. To quantify the absolute abundance of each unique TCRbeta CDR3 rearrangement, sequence reads were collapsed and filtered. Productive Simpson clonality was computed per sample as the square root of Simpson's diversity index over productive rearrangements. TCRdb's version of the immuneACCESS table is confined to in-frame rearrangements and falls short of the full clone set. An unresolved V gene accounts for under half of the shortfall where checked; the remainder is of unknown origin. V, J and clone size were drawn from that table, and D and trimming were deduced from the DNA. Recorded for this sample are roughly 29,000 clones; under 85% of them occurred a single time. Together, the top ten hold 7.8% of the sample.

Each collaborating institution followed its own protocols to collect whole blood in K2EDTA tubes. For TCRbeta analysis, collaborator samples were shipped as frozen whole blood, as isolated PBMCs, or as DNA extracted from either sample type. Concerning this clone: Its target antigen remains unknown. Per-nucleotide qualities are absent, and no much larger clonotype sits a single base away.

The study at large found these results: The amount of clinical and demographic metadata varied by source and participant and was provided uncurated.

The CDR3, from cysteine to phenylalanine, totals 15 residues. The entry retains the CDR3 DNA only, 45 bases that are in frame from base 1. The CDR1 and CDR2 encoded by the germline V gene (reference sequence) are MNHNY and SVGAGI. Unmatched junction bases come to 5, with V trimmed by 5 bases and J by 4 bases. The rearranged chain carries TRBV6-6 and TRBJ2-6; TRBD1 fits 7 bases in the junction. The sequenced material came from peripheral blood. The source of this sequence is a woman aged 65 to 85 with active or convalescent COVID-19. The CDR3 here reads CASSATGAGANVLTF. The nucleotide sequence is TGTGCCAGCAGTGCAACAGGGGCCGGGGCCAACGTCCTGACTTTC.